This T cell receptor (beta chain) was sequenced during a study of cytomegalovirus exposure and HLA in healthy donors. Vbeta (60) and Jbeta (13) primers were used in the PCR. Sequencing used immunoSEQ multiplex PCR; TCRdb keeps in-frame clones, though not all of them. The data contain about 190,000 clones, 80% to 85% of them singletons. Details on this clone: Antigen specificity is unknown.

The study, taken as a whole, reports: Sequence variants that were highly shared formed a cluster that was likely a sequencing artifact. The authors enumerated over 150 TCR beta chains as linked to cytomegalovirus.

Germline V gives CDR1 SGHVS, CDR2 FQNEAQ. This CDR3 is built from 13 residues. This TCR derives from a man aged 35 to 55 in good health and CMV-seropositive. The chain couples TRBV7-8 to TRBJ2-5, with 7 bases identical to TRBD2. TRBJ2-7 matches the DNA end more closely, so the J call is doubtful. The sample comprised PBMCs. CDR3 nucleotides: TGTGCCAGCAGCTCCCGGACTAGCTACGAGCAGTACTTC. Amino acids: CASSSRTSYEQYF.